This T cell receptor (beta chain) was profiled in a study of blood T cells in healthy people across ages. Study results and limitations: There was a strong correlation between TCR beta diversity and naive T cell percentage. Comparison with aged donors showed that long-lived donors had more naive CD4+ cells and higher diversity.

Next came a second PCR, run for roughly 7 to 12 cycles, which used a sample-barcoded 5' primer along with a J-beta primer mix. Each cDNA molecule was tagged by a template-switch adaptor that had 12 random nucleotides. TCRdb recomputed calls from the 5' RACE reads with MiXCR, one row per CDR3 protein. The sample lists about 1.8 million distinct CDR3 sequences, around 48% occurring once. The CDR3 is 17 residues long. V was pared by 2 bases and J by 0 bases, with 14 bases between. Per the germline V gene, CDR1 is MNHEY and CDR2 is SMNVEV (reference sequence). A remark on this clonotype: Its antigen remains unknown.

This sequence joins TRBV27 and TRBJ2-1, with TRBD2 as a possible D gene (6 bases). The clonotype comes from a woman between 40 and 50 years old in good health. The source material was blood. In DNA, the CDR3 is TGTGCCAGCAGTTTAAGTGGGACTCTAAGCTCCTACAATGAGCAGTTCTTC. Translated: CASSLSGTLSSYNEQFF.